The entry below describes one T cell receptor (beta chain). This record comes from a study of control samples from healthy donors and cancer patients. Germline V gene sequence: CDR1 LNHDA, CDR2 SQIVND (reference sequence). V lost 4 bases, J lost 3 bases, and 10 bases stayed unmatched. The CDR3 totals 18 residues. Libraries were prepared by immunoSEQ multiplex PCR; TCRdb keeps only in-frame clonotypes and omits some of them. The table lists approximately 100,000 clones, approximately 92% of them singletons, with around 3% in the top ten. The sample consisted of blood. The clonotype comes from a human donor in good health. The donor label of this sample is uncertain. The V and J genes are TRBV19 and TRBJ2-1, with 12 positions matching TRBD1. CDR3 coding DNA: TGTGCCAGTAGTAGGGGGACAGGGGGCCTGGGACTCTACAATGAGCAGTTCTTC. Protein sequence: CASSRGTGGLGLYNEQFF.